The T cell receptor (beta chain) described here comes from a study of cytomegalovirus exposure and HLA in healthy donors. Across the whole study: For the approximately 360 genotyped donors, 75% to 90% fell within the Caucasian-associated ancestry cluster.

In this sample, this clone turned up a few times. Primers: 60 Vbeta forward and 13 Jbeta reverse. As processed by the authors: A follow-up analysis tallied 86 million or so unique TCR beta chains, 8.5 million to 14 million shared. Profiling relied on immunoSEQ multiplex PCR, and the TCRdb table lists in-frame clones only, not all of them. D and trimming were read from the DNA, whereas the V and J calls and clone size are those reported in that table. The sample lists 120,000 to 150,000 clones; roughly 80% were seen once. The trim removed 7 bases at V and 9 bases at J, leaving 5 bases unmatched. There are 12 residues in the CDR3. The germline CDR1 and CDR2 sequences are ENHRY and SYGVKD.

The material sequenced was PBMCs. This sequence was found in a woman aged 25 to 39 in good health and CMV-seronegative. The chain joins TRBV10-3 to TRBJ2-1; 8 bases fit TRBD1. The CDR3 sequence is CAITGQGGEQFF. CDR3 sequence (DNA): TGTGCCATCACAGGACAGGGAGGTGAGCAGTTCTTC.